The 16 T cell receptor beta chains below come from one sample, sequenced in a study of identifying expanded T cells in peripheral blood. Sequencing was performed with immunoSEQ multiplex PCR; in TCRdb, only in-frame clones are kept and a portion is missing. The sample holds tens of thousands of clones, 84% seen once. Sequenced material: blood. These receptors originate from a person aged 18-70 years in good health.

This chain connects TRBV7-2 to TRBJ2-7, with D unresolved. Trimming left V 2 bases short and J 0 bases short, with 11 bases between. The length of the CDR3 is 15 residues. Germline CDR1 and CDR2: SGHTA and FQGNSA. The CDR3 coding sequence is TGTGCCAGCAGCTTATTGATGGCCAACTCCTACGAGCAGTACTTC. Its translation: CASSLLMANSYEQYF.

V usage is TRBV5-4 and J usage is TRBJ1-4; D unresolved. The CDR3 covers 13 residues. Trimming cost V 0 bases and J 3 bases, with 3 bases left between them. CDR1 and CDR2 (germline): SGHNT, YYREEE (reference sequence). The CDR3 DNA reads TGTGCCAGCAGCTTGGCCCCTAATGAAAAACTGTTTTTT. Encoded protein: CASSLAPNEKLFF.

This chain links TRBV5-4 with TRBJ1-2; the D is unclear. V was trimmed by 3 bases and J by 2 bases, leaving 11 bases between them. Germline V gives CDR1 SGHNT, CDR2 YYREEE (reference sequence). The CDR3 totals 14 residues. For the CDR3, the DNA is TGTGCCAGCAGCTCGGAACCGAACAACTATGGCTACACCTTC. Its protein is CASSSEPNNYGYTF. Using reference TRBV5-4 and TRBJ1-2 for the parts outside the CDR3, the full variable domain is ETGVTQSPTHLIKTRGQQVTLRCSSQSGHNTVSWYQQALGQGPQFIFQYYREEENGRGNFPPRFSGLQFPNYSSELNVNALELDDSALYLCASSSEPNNYGYTFGSGTRLTVV.

This chain joins TRBV10-3 and TRBJ2-7, with 12 bases lining up with TRBD1. This CDR3 region has 14 residues. Trimming cost V 6 bases and J 2 bases; bases outside gene matches: 2. Per germline, CDR1 ENHRY and CDR2 SYGVKD. This chain's CDR3 is CAIRGTGGAYEQYF. The DNA of the CDR3 is TGTGCCATCAGGGGGACAGGGGGCGCCTACGAGCAGTACTTC.

This clone was detected only a few times. The chain carries TRBV29-1 and TRBJ2-1; TRBD2 matches at 10 bases. This CDR3 has 14 amino acids. V lost 6 bases to trimming and J lost 6 bases; unmatched junction nucleotides: 8. CDR1 is SQVTM and CDR2 is ANQGSEA in the germline V gene. As DNA, the CDR3 is TGCAGCGTCCTTCTACTAGCGGGGTTCAATGAGCAGTTCTTC. As protein: CSVLLLAGFNEQFF.

This clone appeared once. The genes are TRBV28 and TRBJ2-2; D is tentatively TRBD1 or TRBD2 (5 bases each). There are 15 residues in the CDR3. Germline CDR1 and CDR2: MDHEN and SYDVKM. V gave up 5 bases and J gave up 6 bases, with 16 bases separating them. As DNA, the CDR3 is TGTGCCAGCAGTAGGACACTCCTAGCCTCCGGGGAGCTGTTTTTT. It translates to CASSRTLLASGELFF.

The genes are TRBV4-3 and TRBJ2-7; weak D call: TRBD1 (5 bases). The CDR3 is 16 amino acids. Germline V CDR1 and CDR2: LGHNA, YSLEER. Trimming removed 1 base at V and 0 bases at J, with 13 bases between. This CDR3 reads CASSQVVQGNSYEQYF. CDR3 nucleotides: TGCGCCAGCAGCCAAGTTGTGCAGGGCAACTCCTACGAGCAGTACTTC.

The chain uses TRBV7-8 and TRBJ2-3; D perhaps matches TRBD1 (5 bases). Trimming removed 2 bases from V and 7 bases from J, with 13 bases in between. The CDR3 covers 14 residues. Germline-derived CDR1 and CDR2 are SGHVS and FQNEAQ. The CDR3 is CASSLLGAGYTQYF. CDR3 bases: TGTGCCAGCAGCTTACTAGGGGCCGGGTATACGCAGTATTTT.

The chain combines TRBV19 with TRBJ2-4; 9 bases are shared with TRBD2. Germline CDR1 is LNHDA and CDR2 is SQIVND (reference sequence). V shed 6 bases and J 7 bases; nucleotides not matched to a gene: 4. There are 13 residues in the CDR3. CDR3 sequence (DNA): TGTGCCAGTAGCAATAGCGGGAGCAACATTCAGTACTTC. Amino acids: CASSNSGSNIQYF.

V and J are TRBV28 and TRBJ1-1; 8 nucleotides agree with TRBD1. CDR1 and CDR2 from the germline V gene are MDHEN and SYDVKM. V lost 3 bases and J lost 4; bases outside the gene matches: 4. The CDR3 is 14 amino acids. As DNA, the CDR3 is TGTGCCAGCAGTTTTCAGGGGGCCGGCACTGAAGCTTTCTTT. Protein product: CASSFQGAGTEAFF.

The rearrangement links TRBV7-9 to TRBJ2-1; TRBD2 matches 9 bases. In germline, CDR1 is SEHNR, CDR2 FQNEAQ (reference sequence). Trimming cost V 1 base and J 4 bases; bases outside gene matches: 5. The CDR3 spans 16 residues. CDR3 protein: CASSLGASGAYNEQFF. CDR3 in DNA: TGTGCCAGCAGCTTAGGGGCTAGCGGGGCATACAATGAGCAGTTCTTC.

This chain connects TRBV7-8 to TRBJ2-7; D could derive from TRBD1 or TRBD2 (5 bases each). The CDR3 is 13 amino acids. Per the germline V gene, CDR1 is SGHVS and CDR2 is FQNEAQ. The V and J ends lost 3 bases and 6 bases respectively, with 12 bases between them. The CDR3 protein is CASSLGPVSEQYF. The DNA for the CDR3 is TGTGCCAGCAGCTTGGGACCCGTATCCGAGCAGTACTTC.

CDR3 residues: CAISESTGGVTDTQYF. The CDR3, as DNA: TGTGCCATCAGTGAGTCGACGGGGGGGGTCACAGATACGCAGTATTTT. The chain joins TRBV10-3 to TRBJ2-3, with 8 bases lining up with TRBD2. Germline values: CDR1 ENHRY, CDR2 SYGVKD. V lost 0 bases and J lost 2; bases outside the gene matches: 4. The CDR3 totals 16 residues.

The genes are TRBV4-3 and TRBJ2-2; TRBD2 agrees at 7 bases. CDR1 and CDR2 (germline): LGHNA, YSLEER. V was clipped by 0 bases and J by 5 bases; unmatched bases: 6. The length of the CDR3 is 16 residues. CDR3 sequence reads: CASSQDAGVSTGELFF. The CDR3 DNA reads as TGCGCCAGCAGCCAAGATGCGGGGGTCTCGACCGGGGAGCTGTTTTTT.

The sample holds a few counts of this clone. The rearrangement joins TRBV27 to TRBJ1-4; D remains ambiguous. The ends were cut back, 4 bases at V and 0 bases at J, with 9 bases in the middle. CDR1 MNHEY and CDR2 SMNVEV come from the germline V gene (reference sequence). This CDR3 is built from 15 residues. CDR3 in amino acids: CASSSRSATNEKLFF. As DNA, the CDR3 is TGTGCCAGCAGTTCCAGATCCGCAACTAATGAAAAACTGTTTTTT.

The rearrangement links TRBV7-8 to TRBJ2-7, with a possible D match to TRBD2 (5 bases). Trimming shortened V by 1 base and J by 3 bases, and 7 bases separated the two germline ends. Looked up from germline, CDR1 is SGHVS and CDR2 is FQNEAQ. The CDR3 totals 13 residues. CDR3 DNA sequence: TGTGCCAGCAGCTTAGACGGGATCTACGAGCAGTACTTC. Protein: CASSLDGIYEQYF.